The TCR beta chain under discussion was sequenced for a study of blood T cell repertoires in COVID-19 (dated by TCRdb to 2020 to 2021). Study-wide context: Samples covering the acute and convalescent phases of COVID-19 were provided by collaborators in the United States, Italy and Spain. The material from the prospective study consisted of cDNA or gDNA derived from T cells, B-cell-depleted T cells, or PBMCs. Deeply sampled blood TCRbeta repertoires from subjects exposed to, actively infected with, or recovered from COVID-19 were included in the dataset. The repertoires were made available in a free public database intended to serve as a resource for research on the immune response to SARS-CoV-2. Samples came from the ongoing ImmuneRACE study (first 160 participants) plus 1,254 subjects from 6 global collaborators. Sample metadata almost always included a de-identified subject ID, COVID-19 status, age in years and sex. HLA class I and class II types, where available, came from metadata supplied by the sample provider rather than from assay-based typing.

As concerns this clone: This clone's antigen is unknown. No base-level quality is on record; no much larger clone is a single base apart.

TCRbeta CDR3 regions were amplified from genomic DNA by means of the immunoSEQ Assay, a bias-controlled multiplex PCR. The study's own analysis went as follows. The number of nucleated cells in each sample was estimated from the amplification of reference gene primers within the assay. Sequence reads were collapsed and filtered to measure the absolute abundance of every unique TCRbeta CDR3 rearrangement. For each sample, productive Simpson clonality was calculated as the square root of Simpson's diversity index across productive rearrangements. TCRdb took this table from immuneACCESS and kept in-frame rearrangements with V and J called. Such tables lack part of the clones; where checked against another copy, unresolved V genes explain under half of the gap, and the rest is unexplained. V and J calls and clone size are copied from that table; D and trimming were computed from the DNA. The sample data list about 100,000 clones, and about nine tenths of these were observed just once. The ten largest clones take up around 5.7% of the sample.

The junction carries 13 bases between V and J, which are trimmed by 1 base and 0 bases respectively. From a lookup of the germline V gene, CDR1 and CDR2 are LGHNA and YSLEER. Measured from the cysteine to the phenylalanine, the CDR3 is 17 residues long. Of all the DNA, just the CDR3 is kept, 51 bases in frame from base 1. Broader findings and caveats from the paper: Clinical and demographic metadata were provided uncurated, with the amount varying by source and participant.

Each collaborating institution followed its own protocols to collect whole blood in K2EDTA tubes. For TCRbeta analysis, collaborators shipped samples as frozen whole blood, isolated PBMCs, or DNA extracted from either of those sample types. This receptor chain uses TRBV4-3 and TRBJ2-1; tentative D gene TRBD2, with 6 bases matching. Sequenced sample: peripheral blood. The clonotype originates from a man in his sixties or seventies with acute or convalescent COVID-19. The DNA sequence is as follows: TGCGCCAGCAGCCAAGGGGGAGGAGGAAGCTCCTACAATGAGCAGTTCTTC. The resulting protein is CASSQGGGGSSYNEQFF.